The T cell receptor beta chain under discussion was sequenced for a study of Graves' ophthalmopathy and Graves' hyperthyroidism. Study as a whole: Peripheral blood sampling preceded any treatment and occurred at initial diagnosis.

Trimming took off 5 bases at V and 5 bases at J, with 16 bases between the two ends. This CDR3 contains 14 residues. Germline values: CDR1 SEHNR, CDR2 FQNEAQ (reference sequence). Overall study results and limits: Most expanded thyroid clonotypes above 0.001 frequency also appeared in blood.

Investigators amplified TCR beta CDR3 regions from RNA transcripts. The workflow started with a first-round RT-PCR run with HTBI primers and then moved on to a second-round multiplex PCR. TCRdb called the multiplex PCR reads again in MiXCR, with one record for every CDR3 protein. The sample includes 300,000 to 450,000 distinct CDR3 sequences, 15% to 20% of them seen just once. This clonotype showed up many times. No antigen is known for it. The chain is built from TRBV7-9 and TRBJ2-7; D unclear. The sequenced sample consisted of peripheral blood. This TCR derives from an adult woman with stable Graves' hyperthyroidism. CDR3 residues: CASSQRWNFHEQYF. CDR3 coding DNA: TGTGCCAGCAGCCAGAGATGGAACTTTCACGAGCAGTACTTC.